This T cell receptor beta chain was documented in a study of cytomegalovirus exposure and HLA in healthy donors. Study-wide points: In an earlier analysis, most TCR beta V segments were productive about 87% or about 30% of the time.

Germline V gene lookup returns CDR1 SGDLS and CDR2 YYNGEE. With 4 bases removed from V and 2 bases from J, the gap between germline ends came to 18 bases. This CDR3 is built from 16 residues. Notes on this clone: Its specificity is unknown.

The PCR made use of 60 Vbeta and 13 Jbeta primers. Sequencing used immunoSEQ multiplex PCR; TCRdb keeps in-frame clones, though not all of them. The sample yields 100,000 to 150,000 clones, roughly 76% seen once. The chain combines TRBV9 with TRBJ2-5; weak D call: TRBD1 (5 bases). Sequencing was carried out using PBMCs. The clonotype was recovered from a woman in her sixties in good health and CMV-seropositive. The DNA of the CDR3 is TGTGCCAGCAGCATTCTTGGGGCCTCAGGACAAGAGACCCAGTACTTC. As protein: CASSILGASGQETQYF.